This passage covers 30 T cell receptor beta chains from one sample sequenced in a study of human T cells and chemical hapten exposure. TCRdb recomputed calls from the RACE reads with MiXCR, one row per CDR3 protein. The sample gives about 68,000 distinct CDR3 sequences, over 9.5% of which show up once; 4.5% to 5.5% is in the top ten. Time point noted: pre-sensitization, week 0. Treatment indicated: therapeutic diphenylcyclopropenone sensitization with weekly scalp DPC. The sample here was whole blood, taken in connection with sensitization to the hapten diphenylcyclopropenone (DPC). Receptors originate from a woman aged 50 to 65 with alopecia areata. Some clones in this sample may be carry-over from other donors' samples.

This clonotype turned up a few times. CDR3 protein: CASSSAGGEYYGYTF. The CDR3 coding sequence is TGTGCCAGCAGTTCCGCAGGGGGGGAGTACTATGGCTACACCTTC. The genes are TRBV28 and TRBJ1-2; 7 bases are a match to TRBD1. CDR1 and CDR2 from the germline V gene are MDHEN and SYDVKM. The CDR3 has 15 amino acids. The V segment lost 4 bases and the J segment 3 bases; nucleotides outside the gene matches: 8.

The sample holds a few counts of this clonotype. The CDR3 sequence is CASMAGGYTDTQYF. The CDR3 region has the DNA TGTGCCAGCATGGCAGGGGGATACACAGATACGCAGTATTTT. The chain joins TRBV6-5 to TRBJ2-3, with 7 positions matching TRBD1. Germline CDR1 reads MNHEY; CDR2 reads SVGAGI. V shed 7 bases and J 2 bases; nucleotides not matched to a gene: 6. The CDR3 runs 14 residues.

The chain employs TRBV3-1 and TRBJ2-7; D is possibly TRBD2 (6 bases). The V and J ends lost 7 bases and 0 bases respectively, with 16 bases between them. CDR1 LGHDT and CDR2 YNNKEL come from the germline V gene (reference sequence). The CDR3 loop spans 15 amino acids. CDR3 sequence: CASNSGGIFSYEQYF. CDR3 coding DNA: TGTGCCAGCAATTCGGGCGGGATATTCTCCTACGAGCAGTACTTC.

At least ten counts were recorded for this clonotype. CDR3 sequence (DNA): TGTGCCTGGAGCCACGCTTCCGGCTACACCTTC. This codes for CAWSHASGYTF. This chain links TRBV30 with TRBJ1-2; D gene ambiguous. Germline CDR1 is GTSNPN and CDR2 is SVGIG (reference sequence). This CDR3 region has 11 residues. Trimming took off 3 bases at V and 8 bases at J, with 10 bases between the two ends.

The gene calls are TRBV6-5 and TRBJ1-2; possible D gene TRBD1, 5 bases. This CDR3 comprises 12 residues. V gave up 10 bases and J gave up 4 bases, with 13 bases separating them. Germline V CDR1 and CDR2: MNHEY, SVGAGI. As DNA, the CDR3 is TGTGCCACCACAGGAACTAGCTATGGCTACACCTTC. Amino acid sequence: CATTGTSYGYTF.

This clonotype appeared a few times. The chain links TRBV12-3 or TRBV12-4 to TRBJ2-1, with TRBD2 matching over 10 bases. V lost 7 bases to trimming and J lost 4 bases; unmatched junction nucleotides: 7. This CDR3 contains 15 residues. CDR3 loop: CASTLSGGVYNEQFF. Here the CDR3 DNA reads TGTGCCAGCACCCTGAGCGGGGGGGTTTACAATGAGCAGTTCTTC.

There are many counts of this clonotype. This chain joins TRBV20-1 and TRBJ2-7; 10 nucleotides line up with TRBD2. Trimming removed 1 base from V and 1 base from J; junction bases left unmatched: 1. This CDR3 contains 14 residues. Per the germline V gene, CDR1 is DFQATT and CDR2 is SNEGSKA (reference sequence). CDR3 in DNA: TGCAGTGCTAGAGGGACTAGCGGTTCCTACGAGCAGTACTTC. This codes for CSARGTSGSYEQYF.

The DNA for the CDR3 is TGTGCCACCAGTGTTGCCAGGGCCGGATACAATGAGCAGTTCTTC. It is translated as CATSVARAGYNEQFF. The V call is TRBV24-1, the J call TRBJ2-1; maybe TRBD1 (5 bases). CDR1 KGHDR and CDR2 SFDVKD come from the germline V gene. This CDR3 region has 15 residues. V lost 5 bases to trimming and J lost 4 bases, with 14 bases between them.

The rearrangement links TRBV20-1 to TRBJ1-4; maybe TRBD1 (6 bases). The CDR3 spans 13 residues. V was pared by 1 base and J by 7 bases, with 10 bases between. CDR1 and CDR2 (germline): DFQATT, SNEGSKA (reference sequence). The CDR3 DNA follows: TGCAGTGCTAGAGTGGGGGCTGTTGAAAAACTGTTTTTT. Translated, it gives CSARVGAVEKLFF.

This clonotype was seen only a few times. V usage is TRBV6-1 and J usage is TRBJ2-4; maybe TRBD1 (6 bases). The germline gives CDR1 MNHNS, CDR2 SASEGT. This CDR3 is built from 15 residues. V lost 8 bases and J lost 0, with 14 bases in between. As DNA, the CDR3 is TGTGCCAGCGCCGGGCAGGGGCTAGCCAAAAACATTCAGTACTTC. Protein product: CASAGQGLAKNIQYF.

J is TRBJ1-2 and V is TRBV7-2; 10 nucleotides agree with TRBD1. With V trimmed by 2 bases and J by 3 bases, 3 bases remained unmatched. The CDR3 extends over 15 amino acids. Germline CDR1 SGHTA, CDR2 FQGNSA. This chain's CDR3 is CASSLRDRGDYGYTF. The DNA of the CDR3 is TGTGCCAGCAGCTTAAGGGACAGGGGTGACTATGGCTACACCTTC.

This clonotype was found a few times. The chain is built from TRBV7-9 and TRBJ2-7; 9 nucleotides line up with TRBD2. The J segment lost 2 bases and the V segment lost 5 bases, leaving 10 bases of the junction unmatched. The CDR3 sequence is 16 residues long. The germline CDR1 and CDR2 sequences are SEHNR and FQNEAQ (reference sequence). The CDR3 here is CASSPREGTSPYEQYF. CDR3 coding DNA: TGTGCCAGCAGCCCACGTGAGGGGACTAGCCCCTACGAGCAGTACTTC. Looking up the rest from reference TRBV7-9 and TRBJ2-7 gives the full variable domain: DTGVSQNPRHKITKRGQNVTFRCDPISEHNRLYWYRQTLGQGPEFLTYFQNEAQLEKSRLLSDRFSAERPKGSFSTLEIQRTEQGDSAMYLCASSPREGTSPYEQYFGPGTRLTVT.

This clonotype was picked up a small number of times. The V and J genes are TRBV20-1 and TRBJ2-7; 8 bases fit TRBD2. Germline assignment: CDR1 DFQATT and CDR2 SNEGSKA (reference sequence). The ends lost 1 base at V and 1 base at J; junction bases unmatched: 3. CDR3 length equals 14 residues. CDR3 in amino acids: CSARAGGPSYEQYF. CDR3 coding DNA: TGCAGTGCTAGAGCGGGAGGGCCTTCCTACGAGCAGTACTTC.

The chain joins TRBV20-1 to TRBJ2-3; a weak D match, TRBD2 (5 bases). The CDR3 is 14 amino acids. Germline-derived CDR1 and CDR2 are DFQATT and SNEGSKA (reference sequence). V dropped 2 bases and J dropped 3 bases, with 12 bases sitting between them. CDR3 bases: TGCAGTGCTAGAATTACTCCGGGGACAGATACGCAGTATTTT. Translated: CSARITPGTDTQYF.

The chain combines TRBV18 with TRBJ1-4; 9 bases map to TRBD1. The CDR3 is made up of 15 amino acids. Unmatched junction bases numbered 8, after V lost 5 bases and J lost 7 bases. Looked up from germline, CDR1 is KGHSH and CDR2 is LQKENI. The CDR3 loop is CASSVPGQGFEKLFF. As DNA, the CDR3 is TGTGCCAGCTCAGTACCGGGACAGGGATTTGAAAAACTGTTTTTT.

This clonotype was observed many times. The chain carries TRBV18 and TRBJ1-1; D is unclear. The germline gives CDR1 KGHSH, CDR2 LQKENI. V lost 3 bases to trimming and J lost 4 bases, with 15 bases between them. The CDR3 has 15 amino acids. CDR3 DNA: TGTGCCAGCTCACCTCAGGAAGGGTGGGGCACTGAAGCTTTCTTT. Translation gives CASSPQEGWGTEAFF.

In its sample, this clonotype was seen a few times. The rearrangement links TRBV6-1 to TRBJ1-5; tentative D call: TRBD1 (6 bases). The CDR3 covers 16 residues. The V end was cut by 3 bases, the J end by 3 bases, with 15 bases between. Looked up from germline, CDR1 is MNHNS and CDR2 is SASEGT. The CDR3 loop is CASSESLGAFNQPQHF. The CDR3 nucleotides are TGTGCCAGCAGTGAGTCGTTGGGGGCATTCAATCAGCCCCAGCATTTT.

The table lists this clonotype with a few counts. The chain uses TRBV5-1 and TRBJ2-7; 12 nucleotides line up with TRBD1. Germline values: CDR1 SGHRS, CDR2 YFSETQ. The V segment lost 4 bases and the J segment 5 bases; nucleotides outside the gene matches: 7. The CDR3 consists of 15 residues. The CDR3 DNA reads TGCGCCAGCAGCCAGGAAGGGACAGGGGGCCACGAGCAGTACTTC. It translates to CASSQEGTGGHEQYF.

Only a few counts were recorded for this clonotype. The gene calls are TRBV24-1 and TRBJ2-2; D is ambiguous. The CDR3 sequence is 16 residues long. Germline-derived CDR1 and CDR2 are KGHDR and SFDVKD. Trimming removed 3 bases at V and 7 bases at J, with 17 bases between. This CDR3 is CATSDPRQAASGELFF. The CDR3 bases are TGTGCCACCAGTGATCCCCGGCAGGCGGCAAGCGGGGAGCTGTTTTTT.

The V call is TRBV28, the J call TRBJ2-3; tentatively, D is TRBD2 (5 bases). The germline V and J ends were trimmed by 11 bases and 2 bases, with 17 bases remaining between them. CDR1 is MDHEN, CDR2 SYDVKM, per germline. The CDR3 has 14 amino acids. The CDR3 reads CALSGFGLTDTQYF. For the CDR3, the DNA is TGTGCCCTCTCGGGGTTTGGTCTCACAGATACGCAGTATTTT.

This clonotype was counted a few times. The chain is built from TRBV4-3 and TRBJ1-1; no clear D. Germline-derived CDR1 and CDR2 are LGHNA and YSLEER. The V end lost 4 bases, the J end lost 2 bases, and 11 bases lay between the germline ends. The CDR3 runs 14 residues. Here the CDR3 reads CASSLSGYNTEAFF. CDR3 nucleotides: TGCGCCAGCAGCCTCAGCGGGTATAACACTGAAGCTTTCTTT.

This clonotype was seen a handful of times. CDR3 coding DNA: TGCAGCGTGGCAACAGGGGGGGATGAGCAGTTCTTC. It specifies CSVATGGDEQFF. The chain recombines TRBV29-1 with TRBJ2-1, with D tentatively TRBD1 (8 bases). V was pared by 6 bases and J by 8 bases, with 14 bases between. Per the germline V gene, CDR1 is SQVTM and CDR2 is ANQGSEA. CDR3 length: 12 residues.

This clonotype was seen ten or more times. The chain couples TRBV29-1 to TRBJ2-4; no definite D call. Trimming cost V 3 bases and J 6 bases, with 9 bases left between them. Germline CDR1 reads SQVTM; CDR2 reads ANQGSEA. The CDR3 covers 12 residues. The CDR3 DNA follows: TGCAGCGTTGACGTCGACGGAAACATTCAGTACTTC. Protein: CSVDVDGNIQYF.

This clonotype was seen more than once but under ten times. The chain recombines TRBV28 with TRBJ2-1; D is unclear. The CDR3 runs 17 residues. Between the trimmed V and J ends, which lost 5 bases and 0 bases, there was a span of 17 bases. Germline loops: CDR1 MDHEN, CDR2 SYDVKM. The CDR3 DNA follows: TGTGCCAGCAGTCCCGCTGTATTCGGGTTCTCCTACAATGAGCAGTTCTTC. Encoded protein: CASSPAVFGFSYNEQFF.

The CDR3: CASSWGGRQETQYF. The DNA for the CDR3 is TGCGCCAGCAGTTGGGGGGGCCGGCAAGAGACCCAGTACTTC. The chain employs TRBV10-2 and TRBJ2-5; maybe TRBD2 (7 bases). CDR3 length: 14 amino acids. Trimming stripped 5 bases from V and 2 bases from J, with 12 bases between. Germline-derived CDR1 and CDR2 are WSHSY and SAAADI.

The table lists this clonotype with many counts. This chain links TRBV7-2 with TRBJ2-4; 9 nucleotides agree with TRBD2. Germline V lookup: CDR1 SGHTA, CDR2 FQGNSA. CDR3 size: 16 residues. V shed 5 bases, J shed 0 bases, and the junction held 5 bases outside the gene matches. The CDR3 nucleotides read TGTGCCAGCAGCCCCCTAGCGGGGCTAGCCAAAAACATTCAGTACTTC. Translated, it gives CASSPLAGLAKNIQYF. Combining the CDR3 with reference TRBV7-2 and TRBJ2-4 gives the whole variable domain GAGVSQSPSNKVTEKGKDVELRCDPISGHTALYWYRQSLGQGLEFLIYFQGNSAPDKSGLPSDRFSAERTGGSVSTLTIQRTQQEDSAVYLCASSPLAGLAKNIQYFGAGTRLSVL.

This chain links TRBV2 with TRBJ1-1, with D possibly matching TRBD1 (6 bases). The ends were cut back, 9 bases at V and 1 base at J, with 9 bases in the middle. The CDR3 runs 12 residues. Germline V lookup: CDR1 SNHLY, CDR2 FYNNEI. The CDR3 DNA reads TGTGCCAGTGGACAGCCGAACACTGAAGCTTTCTTT. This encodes CASGQPNTEAFF.

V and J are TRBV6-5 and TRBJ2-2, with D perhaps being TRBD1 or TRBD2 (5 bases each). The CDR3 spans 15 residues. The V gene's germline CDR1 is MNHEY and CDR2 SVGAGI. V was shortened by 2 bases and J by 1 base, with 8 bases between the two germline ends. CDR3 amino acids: CASSYTGQNTGELFF. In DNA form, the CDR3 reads TGTGCCAGCAGTTACACGGGGCAGAACACCGGGGAGCTGTTTTTT.

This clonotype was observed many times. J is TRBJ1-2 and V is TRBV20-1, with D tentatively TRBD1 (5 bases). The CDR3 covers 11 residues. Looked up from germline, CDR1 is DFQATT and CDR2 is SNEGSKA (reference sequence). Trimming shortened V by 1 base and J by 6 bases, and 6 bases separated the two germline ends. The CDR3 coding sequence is TGCAGTGCTAGAGGGGGGAATGGCTACACCTTC. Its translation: CSARGGNGYTF.

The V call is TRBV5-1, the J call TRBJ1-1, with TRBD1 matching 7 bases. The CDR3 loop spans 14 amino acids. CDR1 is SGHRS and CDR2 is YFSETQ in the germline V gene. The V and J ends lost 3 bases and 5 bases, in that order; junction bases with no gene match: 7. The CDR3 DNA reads TGCGCCAGCAGCTCCATTCGACAGGGAACTGAAGCTTTCTTT. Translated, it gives CASSSIRQGTEAFF.